Following are 10 T cell receptor beta chains from one sample sequenced in a study of cytomegalovirus exposure and HLA in healthy donors. With 60 Vbeta and 13 Jbeta primers, the PCR was carried out. TCRdb's table, derived via immunoSEQ multiplex PCR, lists solely in-frame clones and lacks some. The sample shows roughly 200,000 clones, over 65% of them seen only once. The sample taken for sequencing was PBMCs. These receptors all come from a woman aged 55-69 years in good health and CMV-seropositive.

This rearrangement joins TRBV2 to TRBJ2-7; 7 bases are a match to TRBD1. CDR3 size: 15 residues. Germline V CDR1 and CDR2: SNHLY, FYNNEI. V gave up 7 bases and J gave up 0 bases; unmatched junction bases: 9. As DNA, the CDR3 is TGTGCCAGCACCGGACAGGCCGAGAGCTCCTACGAGCAGTACTTC. Protein sequence: CASTGQAESSYEQYF.

This sequence joins TRBV6-1 and TRBJ2-2; TRBD2 matches at 11 bases. Germline CDR1 MNHNS, CDR2 SASEGT. With V trimmed by 8 bases and J by 5 bases, 7 bases remained unmatched. This CDR3 has 15 residues. The CDR3 is CASWERLAGTGELFF. The CDR3 DNA sequence: TGTGCCAGCTGGGAGAGACTAGCGGGGACCGGGGAGCTGTTTTTT.

On this clone: The identical CDR3 is also encoded by other nucleotide sequences in the sample. V and J are TRBV6-5 and TRBJ2-7, with 7 bases that match TRBD1. This CDR3 region has 14 residues. CDR1 MNHEY and CDR2 SVGAGI come from the germline V gene. J was trimmed by 1 base and V by 5 bases; bases with no gene match: 5. CDR3 DNA sequence: TGTGCCAGCAGTAGACAGGGTGGGTCCTACGAGCAGTACTTC. Its protein is CASSRQGGSYEQYF.

The rearrangement links TRBV19 to TRBJ2-5; 8 nucleotides align to TRBD1. V lost 5 bases and J lost 1; bases outside the gene matches: 12. This CDR3 region has 17 residues. Germline loops: CDR1 LNHDA, CDR2 SQIVND (reference sequence). CDR3 DNA: TGTGCCAGTAGTGTAGGACAGGGATTCCCCGGCCAAGAGACCCAGTACTTC. Amino acids: CASSVGQGFPGQETQYF. The full variable domain, with the rest looked up from reference TRBV19 and TRBJ2-5, is DGGITQSPKYLFRKEGQNVTLSCEQNLNHDAMYWYRQDPGQGLRLIYYSQIVNDFQKGDIAEGYSVSREKKESFPLTVTSAQKNPTAFYLCASSVGQGFPGQETQYFGPGTRLLVL.

This sequence joins TRBV2 and TRBJ1-1; D is ambiguous. This CDR3 region has 13 residues. Germline V lookup: CDR1 SNHLY, CDR2 FYNNEI. V shed 4 bases and J shed 1 base, with 7 bases lying between them. CDR3 bases: TGTGCCAGCAGTGTCATGTGGAACACTGAAGCTTTCTTT. Protein: CASSVMWNTEAFF. The full variable domain, in which reference TRBV2 and TRBJ1-1 provide the parts outside the CDR3, is EPEVTQTPSHQVTQMGQEVILRCVPISNHLYFYWYRQILGQKVEFLVSFYNNEISEKSEIFDDQFSVERPDGSNFTLKIRSTKLEDSAMYFCASSVMWNTEAFFGQGTRLTVV.

The gene calls are TRBV4-3 and TRBJ2-7; TRBD2 agrees at 14 bases. The CDR3 spans 15 residues. CDR1 is LGHNA, CDR2 YSLEER, per germline. V lost 3 bases and J lost 4; bases outside the gene matches: 2. The CDR3 bases are TGCGCCAGCAGCCAGCGACTAGCGGGGGGGTACGAGCAGTACTTC. Translated, it gives CASSQRLAGGYEQYF.

The chain is built from TRBV4-1 and TRBJ1-2; 7 bases map to TRBD1. The CDR3 runs to 15 residues. CDR1 and CDR2 (germline): MGHRA, YSYEKL. After removal of 3 bases from V and 2 bases from J, the junction contained 6 bases not matched to a gene. CDR3 nucleotides: TGCGCCAGCAGCCAGTCGACAGGGCAAAACTATGGCTACACCTTC. This sequence encodes CASSQSTGQNYGYTF.

The chain joins TRBV2 to TRBJ2-2, with 7 bases lining up with TRBD1. The CDR3 is 15 residues long. Germline-derived CDR1 and CDR2 are SNHLY and FYNNEI. Trimming took 5 bases from V and 0 from J; bases not matched to a gene: 3. The CDR3 is CASSRDSSNTGELFF. In DNA, the CDR3 is TGTGCCAGCAGTAGGGACAGTTCGAACACCGGGGAGCTGTTTTTT.

V is TRBV18 and J is TRBJ2-1; 7 bases map to TRBD2. CDR1 is KGHSH, CDR2 LQKENI, per germline. The CDR3 sequence is 15 residues long. Trimming took 3 bases from V and 4 from J; bases not matched to a gene: 6. The CDR3 here is CASSPSRTSYNEQFF. DNA for the CDR3: TGTGCCAGCTCACCCTCCCGGACTAGTTACAATGAGCAGTTCTTC.

The chain couples TRBV7-2 to TRBJ2-7; D is uncertain. Germline assignment: CDR1 SGHTA and CDR2 FQGNSA. CDR3 length: 14 residues. Deletions cut 2 bases from V and 1 base from J, with 9 bases between. Here the CDR3 reads CASSLYLQSYEQYF. The CDR3 DNA sequence: TGTGCCAGCAGCTTATACCTACAGTCCTACGAGCAGTACTTC.